Each of the 14 T cell receptor beta chains below was sequenced from the same sample in a study of blood T cell repertoires in COVID-19. Measured with immunoSEQ multiplex PCR; TCRdb has only the in-frame clones, and not every one. Among 150,000 to 200,000 clones, roughly 86% were seen once, and the ten largest hold around 8.6%. The sample comprised PBMCs or T cells enriched from blood (not recorded which). The source is a woman aged 25-40 years who had recovered from COVID-19.

The V gene is TRBV4-1, the J gene TRBJ2-1; D might be TRBD2 (7 bases). Germline V CDR1 and CDR2: MGHRA, YSYEKL. V lost 0 bases, J lost 7 bases, and 13 bases lay in between. This CDR3 comprises 15 residues. The CDR3 bases are TGCGCCAGCAGCCAAGATTGGGGGGGGCAAAATGAGCAGTTCTTC. Amino acid sequence: CASSQDWGGQNEQFF.

The V gene is TRBV11-3, the J gene TRBJ2-3; 7 nucleotides agree with TRBD1. The junction had 4 bases not matched to a gene; V was cut back by 3 bases and J by 4 bases. The CDR3 has 14 residues. Per the germline V gene, CDR1 is SGHNT and CDR2 is YENEEA. The CDR3 coding sequence is TGTGCCAGCAGCTTTCGCACAGGGGCAGATACGCAGTATTTT. It yields the protein CASSFRTGADTQYF.

The V and J genes are TRBV6-2 or TRBV6-3 and TRBJ2-1; 8 bases align to TRBD2. In germline, CDR1 is MNHEY, CDR2 SVGEGT. V gave up 0 bases and J gave up 10 bases; unmatched junction bases: 2. The CDR3 runs 13 residues. The CDR3 nucleotides read TGTGCCAGCAGTTACTCGAGCGGGAGAGAGCAGTTCTTC. Translated: CASSYSSGREQFF.

This clone was picked up one time. The V and J genes are TRBV7-9 and TRBJ2-7, with 9 bases aligning to TRBD1. The length of the CDR3 is 16 residues. From germline, CDR1 is SEHNR and CDR2 FQNEAQ (reference sequence). J gave up 3 bases and V 5 bases, and 11 bases lay outside the gene matches. CDR3 nucleotides: TGTGCCAGCAGCACAAGACCGGGACAGGGCGTCTACGAGCAGTACTTC. This translates into CASSTRPGQGVYEQYF.

The V gene is TRBV1, the J gene TRBJ2-1; the table's D call of TRBD2 was not tested on the DNA. TRBV1 is marked as a pseudogene. The CDR3 length is 12 residues. The DNA for the CDR3 is TGCACCAGCAGCCATCCGGGGAATGAGCAGTTCTTC. It codes for CTSSHPGNEQFF.

This clone was counted only a few times. This chain links TRBV7-9 with TRBJ1-3, with a possible D match to TRBD1 (5 bases). The germline V gene encodes CDR1 SEHNR and CDR2 FQNEAQ (reference sequence). The CDR3 sequence is 14 residues long. Trimming removed 10 bases at V and 1 base at J, with 14 bases between. Here the CDR3 reads CANQEGRSGNTIYF. The CDR3 nucleotides read TGTGCCAACCAGGAGGGACGATCTGGAAACACCATATATTTT.

The rearrangement links TRBV30 to TRBJ2-3, with 12 bases matching TRBD2. V lost 3 bases to trimming and J lost 7 bases; unmatched junction nucleotides: 11. Per germline, CDR1 GTSNPN and CDR2 SVGIG (reference sequence). The CDR3 is made up of 16 amino acids. Written as DNA, the CDR3 is TGTGCCTGGAGCGCAACCGGGACTAGCGGGTCGAATACGCAGTATTTT. Its translation: CAWSATGTSGSNTQYF.

This chain uses TRBV28 with TRBJ2-7, with 9 bases identical to TRBD2. After removal of 3 bases from V and 3 bases from J, the junction contained 9 bases not matched to a gene. The V gene's germline CDR1 is MDHEN and CDR2 SYDVKM. The CDR3 runs 16 residues. CDR3 DNA: TGTGCCAGCAGTTTCCGACTAGCGGAACCTGACTACGAGCAGTACTTC. It is translated as CASSFRLAEPDYEQYF. Drawing the rest from reference TRBV28 and TRBJ2-7, the complete variable domain is DVKVTQSSRYLVKRTGEKVFLECVQDMDHENMFWYRQDPGLGLRLIYFSYDVKMKEKGDIPEGYSVSREKKERFSLILESASTNQTSMYLCASSFRLAEPDYEQYFGPGTRLTVT.

The J gene is TRBJ1-1, the V gene TRBV9; D might be TRBD1 (5 bases). The CDR3 is made up of 15 amino acids. Trimming cost V 2 bases and J 4 bases, with 15 bases left between them. The germline V gene has CDR1 SGDLS and CDR2 YYNGEE. The CDR3 sequence: CASSVSQDPITEAFF. CDR3 nucleotides: TGTGCCAGCAGCGTGTCACAGGACCCTATCACTGAAGCTTTCTTT.

This chain links TRBV2 with TRBJ1-4; 7 bases map to TRBD1. This CDR3 is 16 amino acids long. The junction had 7 bases not matched to a gene; V was cut back by 4 bases and J by 2 bases. Germline V gene lookup returns CDR1 SNHLY and CDR2 FYNNEI. The CDR3 DNA is TGTGCCAGCAGTGGACAGGGTATTTCGACTAATGAAAAACTGTTTTTT. It translates to CASSGQGISTNEKLFF.

This chain links TRBV28 with TRBJ1-1, with D maybe TRBD1 (5 bases). Germline V gene sequence: CDR1 MDHEN, CDR2 SYDVKM. This CDR3 has 15 residues. V dropped 5 bases and J dropped 3 bases, with 16 bases sitting between them. For the CDR3, the DNA is TGTGCCAGCAGTGCCCGGGGGATGCTGGACACTGAAGCTTTCTTT. Translated: CASSARGMLDTEAFF.

The chain uses TRBV28 and TRBJ2-4; 12 bases line up with TRBD2. CDR1 MDHEN and CDR2 SYDVKM come from the germline V gene. Germline trimming cut 7 bases from V and 9 bases from J; bases unmatched to any gene: 10. The CDR3 totals 15 residues. CDR3 nucleotides: TGTGCCAGCACCCCTCCCCGACTAGCGGGGGCCATTCAGTACTTC. Protein: CASTPPRLAGAIQYF.

The chain couples TRBV29-1 to TRBJ2-3, with 9 nucleotides matching TRBD2. Trimming took 0 bases from V and 6 from J; bases not matched to a gene: 7. Germline V CDR1 and CDR2: SQVTM, ANQGSEA. This CDR3 region has 15 residues. The CDR3 DNA reads TGCAGCGTTGAAGATCCCCTAGCGGGGTGGGATACGCAGTATTTT. Amino acids: CSVEDPLAGWDTQYF.

This chain joins TRBV9 and TRBJ2-5, with 9 bases fitting TRBD2. This CDR3 spans 18 amino acids. The trim removed 4 bases at V and 0 bases at J, leaving 13 bases unmatched. CDR1 is SGDLS, CDR2 YYNGEE, per germline. This CDR3 reads CASSPRPHLAGHQETQYF. The CDR3 DNA reads TGTGCCAGCAGCCCCCGCCCCCATCTAGCGGGGCACCAAGAGACCCAGTACTTC.